Each of the 7 T cell receptor beta chains below was sequenced from the same sample in a study of shared clonotypes between healthy human individuals. The data were produced by immunoSEQ multiplex PCR, yet TCRdb's version contains in-frame clones alone and is incomplete. The repertoire holds about 2.1 million clones, with just under 95% as singletons. In the naive CD8 group, cells lacked CD45RO and were positively selected for CCR7, so terminally differentiated effector memory CD45RA+ cells were left out. Specimen: naive CD8+ T cells from PBMCs. The origin of the receptors is a man younger than 35 in good health. Some clones in this sample may be carry-over from other donors' samples.

A word on this clone: The sample contains more than one DNA sequence encoding this CDR3. V usage is TRBV5-1 and J usage is TRBJ2-1; 7 bases are shared with TRBD1. With V trimmed by 3 bases and J by 0 bases, 3 bases remained unmatched. CDR3 length equals 15 residues. Germline V CDR1 and CDR2: SGHRS, YFSETQ. CDR3 DNA: TGCGCCAGCAGCTCCACAGGGGACTCCTACAATGAGCAGTTCTTC. Translating it yields CASSSTGDSYNEQFF.

This chain links TRBV27 with TRBJ2-7; TRBD1 matches 8 bases. The CDR3 has 16 residues. The germline V gene has CDR1 MNHEY and CDR2 SMNVEV (reference sequence). Unmatched junction bases numbered 8, after V lost 4 bases and J lost 0 bases. The CDR3 DNA follows: TGTGCCAGCAGTTCCCGGATCGGGACAGGCTCCTACGAGCAGTACTTC. Protein: CASSSRIGTGSYEQYF.

The V call is TRBV27, the J call TRBJ2-1, with D tentatively TRBD2 (6 bases). Trimming removed 5 bases from V and 4 bases from J, with 12 bases in between. This CDR3 is 14 amino acids long. CDR1 and CDR2 from the germline V gene are MNHEY and SMNVEV (reference sequence). The CDR3 here is CASSPSTSYNEQFF. The DNA for the CDR3 is TGTGCCAGCAGTCCATCGACTAGTTACAATGAGCAGTTCTTC.

The chain employs TRBV28 and TRBJ2-1; unclear D gene. Trimming left V 4 bases short and J 8 bases short, with 9 bases between. Germline values: CDR1 MDHEN, CDR2 SYDVKM. CDR3 length: 12 residues. The CDR3 region has the DNA TGTGCCAGCAGTTCGGACCCGCATGAGCAGTTCTTC. Residues: CASSSDPHEQFF.

A word on this clone: The junction departs from germline at one end; a sequencing error may be responsible. This rearrangement joins TRBV6-1 to TRBJ1-1; D is possibly TRBD1 (6 bases). Germline V CDR1 and CDR2: MNHNS, SASEGT. CDR3 length equals 14 residues. CDR3 bases: TGTGCCAGCAGAGCGACGCGGGGGGACACCGAAGCTTTCTTT. Amino acid sequence: CASRATRGDTEAFF.

CDR3 DNA: TGTGCCAGCAGCTTAGGGACCGGGACAGGGTTCCGGGAGACCCAGTACTTC. Its protein product is CASSLGTGTGFRETQYF. The chain carries TRBV7-6 and TRBJ2-5; 9 nucleotides align to TRBD1. There are 17 residues in the CDR3. Trimming cost V 1 base and J 5 bases; bases outside gene matches: 11. The germline gives CDR1 SGHVS, CDR2 FNYEAQ.

J is TRBJ2-7 and V is TRBV6-6; TRBD2 might be the D (6 bases). Trimming cost V 5 bases and J 3 bases, with 14 bases left between them. This CDR3 has 14 residues. Germline lookup yields CDR1 MNHNY and CDR2 SVGAGI (reference sequence). In nucleotides, the CDR3 is TGTGCCAGCAGTCTAAGGGAGGAGGGCTACGAGCAGTACTTC. This sequence encodes CASSLREEGYEQYF.